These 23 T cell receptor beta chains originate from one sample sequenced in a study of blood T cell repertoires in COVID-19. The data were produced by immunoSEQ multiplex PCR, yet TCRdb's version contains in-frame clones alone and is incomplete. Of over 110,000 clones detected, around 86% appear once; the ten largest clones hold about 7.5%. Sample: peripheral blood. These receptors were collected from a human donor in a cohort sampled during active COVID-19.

The CDR3 loop reads CASSLHQGPYGYTF. In DNA, the CDR3 is TGTGCCAGCAGCTTACACCAGGGGCCCTATGGCTACACCTTC. The chain combines TRBV7-9 with TRBJ1-2; D may be TRBD1 (6 bases). Between the trimmed V and J ends, which lost 2 bases and 4 bases, there was a span of 11 bases. CDR3 length: 14 amino acids. The germline CDR1 and CDR2 sequences are SEHNR and FQNEAQ (reference sequence).

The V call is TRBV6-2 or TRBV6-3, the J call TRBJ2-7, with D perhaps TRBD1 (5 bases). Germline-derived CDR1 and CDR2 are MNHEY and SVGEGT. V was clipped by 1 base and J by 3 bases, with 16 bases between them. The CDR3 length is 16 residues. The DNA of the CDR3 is TGTGCCAGCAGTTACTACCAGGGCCCCTCGTTCTACGAGCAGTACTTC. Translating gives CASSYYQGPSFYEQYF.

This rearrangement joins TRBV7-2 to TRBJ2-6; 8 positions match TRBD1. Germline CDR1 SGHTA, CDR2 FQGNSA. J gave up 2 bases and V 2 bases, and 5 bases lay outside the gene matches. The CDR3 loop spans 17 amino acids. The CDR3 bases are TGTGCCAGCAGCTTATCACTACAGGGGGCTGGGGCCAACGTCCTGACTTTC. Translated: CASSLSLQGAGANVLTF.

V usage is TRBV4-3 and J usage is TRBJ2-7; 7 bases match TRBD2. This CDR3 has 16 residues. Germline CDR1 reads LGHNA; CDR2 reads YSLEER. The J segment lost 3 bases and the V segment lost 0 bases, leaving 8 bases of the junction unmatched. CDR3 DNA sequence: TGCGCCAGCAGCCAAGATCCTACTAGCGCCCACTACGAGCAGTACTTC. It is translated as CASSQDPTSAHYEQYF.

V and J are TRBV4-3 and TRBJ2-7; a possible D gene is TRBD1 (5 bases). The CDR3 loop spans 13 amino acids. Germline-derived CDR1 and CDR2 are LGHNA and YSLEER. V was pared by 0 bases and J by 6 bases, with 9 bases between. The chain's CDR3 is CASSQDQGSEQYF. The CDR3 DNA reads TGCGCCAGCAGCCAAGATCAGGGTTCCGAGCAGTACTTC.

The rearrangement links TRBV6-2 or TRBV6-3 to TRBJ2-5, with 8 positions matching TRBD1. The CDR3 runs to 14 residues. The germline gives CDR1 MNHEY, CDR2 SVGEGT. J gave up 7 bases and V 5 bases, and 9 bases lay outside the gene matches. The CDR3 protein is CASSTTGVGGTQYF. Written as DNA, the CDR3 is TGTGCCAGCAGTACGACAGGGGTGGGGGGGACCCAGTACTTC.

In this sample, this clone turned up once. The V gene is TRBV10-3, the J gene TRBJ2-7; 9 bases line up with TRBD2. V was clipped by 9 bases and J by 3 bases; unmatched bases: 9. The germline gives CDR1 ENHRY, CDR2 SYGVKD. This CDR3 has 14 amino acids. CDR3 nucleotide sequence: TGTGCCATTTCGGCTAGCGGGACACGCTACGAGCAGTACTTC. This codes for CAISASGTRYEQYF.

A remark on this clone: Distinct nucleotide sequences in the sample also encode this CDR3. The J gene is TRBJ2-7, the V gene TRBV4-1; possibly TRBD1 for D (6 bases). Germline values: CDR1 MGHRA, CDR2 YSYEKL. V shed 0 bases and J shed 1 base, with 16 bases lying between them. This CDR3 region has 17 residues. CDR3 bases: TGCGCCAGCAGCCAAGATCAAGGAAGCACAGGGTCCTACGAGCAGTACTTC. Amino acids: CASSQDQGSTGSYEQYF.

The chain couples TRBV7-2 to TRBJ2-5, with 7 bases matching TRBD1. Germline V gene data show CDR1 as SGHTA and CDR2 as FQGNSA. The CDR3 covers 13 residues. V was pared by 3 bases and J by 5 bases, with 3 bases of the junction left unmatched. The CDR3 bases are TGTGCCAGCAGCTTCAGGGACAGCGAGACCCAGTACTTC. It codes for CASSFRDSETQYF.

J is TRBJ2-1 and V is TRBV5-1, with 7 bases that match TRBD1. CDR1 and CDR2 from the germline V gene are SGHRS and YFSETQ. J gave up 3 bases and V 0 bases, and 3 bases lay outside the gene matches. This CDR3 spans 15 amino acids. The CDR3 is CASSLDRGDYNEQFF. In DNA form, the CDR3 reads TGCGCCAGCAGCTTGGACAGGGGTGACTACAATGAGCAGTTCTTC.

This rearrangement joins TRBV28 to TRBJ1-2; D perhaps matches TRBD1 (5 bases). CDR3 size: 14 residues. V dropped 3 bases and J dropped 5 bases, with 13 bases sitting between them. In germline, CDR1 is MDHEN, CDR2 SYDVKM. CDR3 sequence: CASSFSQTGYGYTF. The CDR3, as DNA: TGTGCCAGCAGTTTTTCCCAAACAGGTTATGGCTACACCTTC.

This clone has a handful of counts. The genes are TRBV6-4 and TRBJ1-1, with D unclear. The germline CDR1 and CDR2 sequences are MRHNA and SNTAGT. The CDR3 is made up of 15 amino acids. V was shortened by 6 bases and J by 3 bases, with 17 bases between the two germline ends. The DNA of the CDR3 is TGTGCCAGCAGGTTGTCAGGTGCTGGGTACACTGAAGCTTTCTTT. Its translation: CASRLSGAGYTEAFF.

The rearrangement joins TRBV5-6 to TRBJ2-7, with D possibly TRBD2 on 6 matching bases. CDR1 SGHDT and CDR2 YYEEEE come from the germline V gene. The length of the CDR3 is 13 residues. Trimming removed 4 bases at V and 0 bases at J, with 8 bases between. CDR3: CASSRGNSYEQYF. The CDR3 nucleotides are TGTGCCAGCAGCCGCGGGAACTCCTACGAGCAGTACTTC.

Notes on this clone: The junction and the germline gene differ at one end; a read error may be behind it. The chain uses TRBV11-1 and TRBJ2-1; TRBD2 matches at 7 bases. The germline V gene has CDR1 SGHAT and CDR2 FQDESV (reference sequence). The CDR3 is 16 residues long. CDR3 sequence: CASRERGRPSFNEQFF. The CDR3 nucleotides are TGTGCCAGCAGAGAACGCGGGAGACCATCCTTCAATGAGCAGTTCTTC. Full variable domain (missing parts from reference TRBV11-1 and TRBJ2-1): EAEVAQSPRYKITEKSQAVAFWCDPISGHATLYWYRQILGQGPELLVQFQDESVVDDSQLPKDRFSAERLKGVDSTLKIQPAELGDSAMYLCASRERGRPSFNEQFFGPGTRLTVL.

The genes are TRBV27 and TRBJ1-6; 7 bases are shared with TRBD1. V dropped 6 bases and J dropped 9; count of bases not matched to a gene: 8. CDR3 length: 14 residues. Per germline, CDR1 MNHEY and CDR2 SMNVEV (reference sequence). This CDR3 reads CASRPDRESSPLHF. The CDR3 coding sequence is TGTGCCAGCAGGCCCGACAGGGAAAGTTCACCCCTCCACTTT.

Here the CDR3 reads CAISEWRHTEAFF. CDR3 sequence (DNA): TGTGCCATCAGTGAGTGGAGGCACACTGAAGCTTTCTTT. J is TRBJ1-1 and V is TRBV10-3; no clear D. Germline V lookup: CDR1 ENHRY, CDR2 SYGVKD. Deletions cut 1 base from V and 3 bases from J, with 6 bases between. The CDR3 is 13 amino acids.

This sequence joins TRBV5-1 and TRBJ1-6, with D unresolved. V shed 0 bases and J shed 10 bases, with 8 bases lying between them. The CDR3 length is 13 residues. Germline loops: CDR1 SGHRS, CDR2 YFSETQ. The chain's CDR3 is CASSLDSLSPLHF. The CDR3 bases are TGCGCCAGCAGCTTGGACAGTTTGTCACCCCTCCACTTT.

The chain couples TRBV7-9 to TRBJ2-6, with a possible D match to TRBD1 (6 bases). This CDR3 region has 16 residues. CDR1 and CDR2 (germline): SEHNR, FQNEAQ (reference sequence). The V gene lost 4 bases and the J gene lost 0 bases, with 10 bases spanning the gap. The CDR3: CASSWNRVSGANVLTF. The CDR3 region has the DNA TGTGCCAGCAGCTGGAACAGGGTCTCTGGGGCCAACGTCCTGACTTTC.

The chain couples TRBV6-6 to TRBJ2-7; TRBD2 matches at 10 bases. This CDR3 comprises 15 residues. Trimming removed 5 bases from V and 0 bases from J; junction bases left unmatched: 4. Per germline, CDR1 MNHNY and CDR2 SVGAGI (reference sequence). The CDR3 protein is CASSHSGRPSYEQYF. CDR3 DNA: TGTGCCAGCAGTCATAGCGGGAGGCCCTCCTACGAGCAGTACTTC.

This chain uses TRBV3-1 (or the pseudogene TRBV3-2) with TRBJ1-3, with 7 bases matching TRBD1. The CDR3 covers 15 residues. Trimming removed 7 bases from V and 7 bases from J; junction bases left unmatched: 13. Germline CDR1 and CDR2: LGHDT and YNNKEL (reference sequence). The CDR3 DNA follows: TGTGCCAGCACCGTAACCCTACAGGGGTGGAACACCATATATTTT. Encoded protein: CASTVTLQGWNTIYF.

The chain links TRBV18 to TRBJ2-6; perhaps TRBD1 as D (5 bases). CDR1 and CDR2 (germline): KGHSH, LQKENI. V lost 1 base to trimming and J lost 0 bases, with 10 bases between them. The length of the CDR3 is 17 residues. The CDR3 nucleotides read TGTGCCAGCTCACCACGATTCGACAGCTCTGGGGCCAACGTCCTGACTTTC. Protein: CASSPRFDSSGANVLTF.

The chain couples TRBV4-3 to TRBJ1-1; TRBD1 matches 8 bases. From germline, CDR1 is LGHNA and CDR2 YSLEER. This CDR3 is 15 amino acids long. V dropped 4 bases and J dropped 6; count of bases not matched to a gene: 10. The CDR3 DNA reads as TGCGCCAGCAGCCGAGCGGAGGACAGGGAAGCTGAAGCTTTCTTT. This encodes CASSRAEDREAEAFF.

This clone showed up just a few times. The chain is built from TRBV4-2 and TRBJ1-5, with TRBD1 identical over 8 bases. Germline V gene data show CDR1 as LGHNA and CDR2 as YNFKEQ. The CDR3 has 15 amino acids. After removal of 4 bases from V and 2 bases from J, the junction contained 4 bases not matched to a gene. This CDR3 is CASSLQQGGNQPQHF. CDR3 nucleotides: TGTGCCAGCAGCCTTCAACAGGGGGGCAATCAGCCCCAGCATTTT.